The TCR beta chain described here comes from a study of Graves' ophthalmopathy and Graves' hyperthyroidism. Findings and limits, study-wide: Most thyroid clonotypes expanded beyond 0.001 frequency were also found in blood.

Hyperthyroidism patients were newly diagnosed, under 2 months' duration, aged 18 to 65. Researchers turned away patients with other autoimmune diseases, uncontrolled infections, pregnancy or lactation. The germline V gene encodes CDR1 DFQATT and CDR2 SNEGSKA (reference sequence). The CDR3 covers 16 residues. V shed 0 bases and J 4 bases; nucleotides not matched to a gene: 5. With respect to this clonotype: Its target is unknown.

The authors amplified TCR beta CDR3 regions, and they did so from RNA transcripts for repertoire sequencing. The first-round RT-PCR employed HTBI primers together with the Qiagen OneStep RT-PCR kit. A multiplex PCR was then performed as the second round. TCRdb re-analysed the multiplex PCR reads in MiXCR, keeping a single row per CDR3 protein. The data contain 560,000 or so distinct CDR3 sequences, just under 40% of them singletons. This sequence originates from an adult man with Graves' hyperthyroidism. The chain has TRBV20-1 and TRBJ2-2; 10 bases align to TRBD1. Sample: peripheral blood or thyroid tissue (not recorded which). The DNA of the CDR3 is TGCAGTGCTAGAGAGAGGGGACAGGGGACCACCGGGGAGCTGTTTTTT. Its protein product is CSARERGQGTTGELFF.